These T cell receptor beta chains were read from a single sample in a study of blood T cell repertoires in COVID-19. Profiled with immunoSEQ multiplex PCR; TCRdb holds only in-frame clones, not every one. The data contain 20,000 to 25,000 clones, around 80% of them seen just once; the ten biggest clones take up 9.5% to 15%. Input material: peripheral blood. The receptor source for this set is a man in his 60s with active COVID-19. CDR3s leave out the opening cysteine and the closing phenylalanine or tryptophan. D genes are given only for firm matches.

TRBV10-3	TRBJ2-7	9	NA	AIGQVYEQY
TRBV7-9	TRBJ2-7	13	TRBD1	ASSETGTGTHEQY
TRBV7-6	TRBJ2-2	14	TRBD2	ASSLTGAGNTGELF
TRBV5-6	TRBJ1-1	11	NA	ASSLAGQGEAF
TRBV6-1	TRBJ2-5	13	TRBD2	ASSELAGVRETQY
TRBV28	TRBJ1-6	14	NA	ASSLPSTGYNSPLH
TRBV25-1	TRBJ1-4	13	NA	ASSAGRRANEKLF
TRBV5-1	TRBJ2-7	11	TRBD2	ASSQRLAGEQY
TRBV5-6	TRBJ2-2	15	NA	ASSFRGIKVKGGELF
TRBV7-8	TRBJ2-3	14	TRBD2	ASSFIAGGPIDTQY
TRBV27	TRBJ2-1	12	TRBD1	ASSTRQGTNEQF
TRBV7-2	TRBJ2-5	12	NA	ASSLRPRGETQY
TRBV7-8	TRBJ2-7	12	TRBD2	ASSSSGVTYEQY
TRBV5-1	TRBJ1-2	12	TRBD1	ASSLGQGGNGYT
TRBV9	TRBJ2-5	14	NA	ASSKGAGMGQETQY
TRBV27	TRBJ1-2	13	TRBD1	ASSATGTGVYGYT
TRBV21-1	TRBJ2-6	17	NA	ASSKAKGVQSSGANVLT
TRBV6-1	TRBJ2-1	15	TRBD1	ASSGNRGRSSYNEQF
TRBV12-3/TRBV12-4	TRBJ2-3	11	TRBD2	ASSLMGGEAQY
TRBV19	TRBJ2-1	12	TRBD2	ASSTTSGIPMQF
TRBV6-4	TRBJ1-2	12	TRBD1	ASSDQRGRGGYT
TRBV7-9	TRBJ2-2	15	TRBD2	ASSSTSGRARAGELF
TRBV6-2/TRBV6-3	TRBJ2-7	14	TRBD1	ASSFGPTGDLNEQY
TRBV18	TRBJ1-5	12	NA	ASSLRDTYQPQH
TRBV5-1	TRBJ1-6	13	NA	ASSLQGRGNSPLH
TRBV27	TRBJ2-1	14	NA	ASSFRVGKKDNEQF
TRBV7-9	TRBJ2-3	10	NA	ASSEVTDTQY
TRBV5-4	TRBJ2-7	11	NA	ASSLYGSYEQY
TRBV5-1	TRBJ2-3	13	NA	ASSLEGKTADTQY
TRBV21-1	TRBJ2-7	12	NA	ASSPGTGIYEQY
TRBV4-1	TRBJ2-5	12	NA	ASSQDPNGETQY
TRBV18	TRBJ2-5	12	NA	ASSPSTGPETQY
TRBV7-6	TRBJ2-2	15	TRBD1	ASSLEQGAFGTGELF
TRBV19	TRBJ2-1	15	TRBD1	ASTPSPPGQGANEQF
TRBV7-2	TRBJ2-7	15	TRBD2	ASSLVPPGLAGSGQY
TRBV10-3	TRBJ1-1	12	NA	AITADTPNTEAF
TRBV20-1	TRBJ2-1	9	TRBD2	SGELAAAML
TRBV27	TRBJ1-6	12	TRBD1	ASSFGQENSPLH
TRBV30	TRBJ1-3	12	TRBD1	AWGKTGAGNTIY
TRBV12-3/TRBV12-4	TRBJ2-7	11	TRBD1	ASRRQGAYEQY
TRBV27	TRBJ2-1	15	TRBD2	ASSLYLAGAAYNEQF